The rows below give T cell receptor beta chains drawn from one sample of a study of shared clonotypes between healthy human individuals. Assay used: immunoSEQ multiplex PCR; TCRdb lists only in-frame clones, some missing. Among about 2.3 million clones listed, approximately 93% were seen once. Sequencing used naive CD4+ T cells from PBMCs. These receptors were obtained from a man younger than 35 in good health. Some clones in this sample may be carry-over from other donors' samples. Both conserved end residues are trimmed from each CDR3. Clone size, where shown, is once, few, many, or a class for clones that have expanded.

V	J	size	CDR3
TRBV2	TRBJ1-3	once	ASSERGGPGNTIY
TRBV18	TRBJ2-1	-	ASSPGQGNEQF
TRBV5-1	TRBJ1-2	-	ASSYGGVLDGYT
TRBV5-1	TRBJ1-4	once	ASSDQPGLPNEKLF
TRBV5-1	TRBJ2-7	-	ASSLVGDATYEQY
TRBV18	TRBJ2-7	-	ASSPGTGYEQY
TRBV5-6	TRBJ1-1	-	ASTPRQGWRNTEAF
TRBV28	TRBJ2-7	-	ASSFSPGTGGEQY
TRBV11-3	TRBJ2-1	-	ASSLPAGEQF
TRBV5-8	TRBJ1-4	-	ASRLRGTTNEKLF
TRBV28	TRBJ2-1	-	ASNPPGGRGENEQF
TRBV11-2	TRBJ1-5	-	ASSATTGGDQPQH
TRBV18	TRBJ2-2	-	ASSPLGSTGELF
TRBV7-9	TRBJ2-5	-	ASSLDRGGETQY
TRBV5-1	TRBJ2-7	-	ASSPLDLSYEQY
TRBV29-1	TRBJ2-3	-	SVGLASTDTQY
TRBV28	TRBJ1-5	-	ASSYGTANQPQH
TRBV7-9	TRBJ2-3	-	ASSLGTGFTDTQY
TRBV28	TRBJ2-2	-	ASSLAAGRGTGELF
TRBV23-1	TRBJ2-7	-	ASKDLAGEGPYEQY
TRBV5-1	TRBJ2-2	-	ASSLSGRGTGELF
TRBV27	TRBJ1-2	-	ASSLSLRQGLYGYT
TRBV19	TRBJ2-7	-	ASSLAGGPYEQY
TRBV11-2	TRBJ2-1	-	ASSPSVRYEQF
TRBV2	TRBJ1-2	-	ASLRGQGARGYT
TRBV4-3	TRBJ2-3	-	ASSQGVASGGWGTQY
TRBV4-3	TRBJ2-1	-	ASSQAGIRNEQF
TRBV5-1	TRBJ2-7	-	ASSFASRAYEQY
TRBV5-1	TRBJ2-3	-	ASSDRVTDTQY
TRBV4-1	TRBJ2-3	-	ASSALGVVTDTQY
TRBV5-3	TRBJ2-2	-	ARSRLVRHTGELF
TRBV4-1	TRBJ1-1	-	ASSQGPNTEAF
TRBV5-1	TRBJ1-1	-	ASSLVGSFRGARGMNTEAF
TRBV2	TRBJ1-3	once	ASRIELLISGNTIY
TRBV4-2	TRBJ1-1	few	ASSQWESEAF
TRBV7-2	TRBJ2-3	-	ASSPGTSGSQKY
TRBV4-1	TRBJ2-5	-	ASSQTQGPQETQY
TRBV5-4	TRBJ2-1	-	ASSFRIRDSNEQF
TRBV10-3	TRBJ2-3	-	AIRGQGGTDTQY
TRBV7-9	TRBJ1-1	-	ASSPPLGTGTNTEAF
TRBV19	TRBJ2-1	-	ASSGTSSYNEQF
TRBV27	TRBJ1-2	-	ASSLRQFNYGYT
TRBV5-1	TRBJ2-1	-	ASKTYGTGTYNEQF
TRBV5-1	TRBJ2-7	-	ASSHNSGVEYEQY
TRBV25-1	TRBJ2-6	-	ASSGPGPGANVLT
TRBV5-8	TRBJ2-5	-	ASSFFGETQY
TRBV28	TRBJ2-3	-	ASSPVKTGGLWGTDTQY
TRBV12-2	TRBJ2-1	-	ASRLEGTDNNEQF
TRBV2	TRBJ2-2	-	ARRRGTGELF
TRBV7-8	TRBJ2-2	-	ASSLVDSHHAGELF
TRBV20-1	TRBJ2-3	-	SARVPDTQY
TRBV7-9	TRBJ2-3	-	ASPRGGQGTDTQY